This T cell receptor (beta chain) was documented in a study of cytomegalovirus exposure and HLA in healthy donors. Overall study findings and caveats: Roughly even sequencing depth across donors was the assumption behind the presence/absence analyses.

Use of 60 Vbeta and 13 Jbeta primers characterized the PCR. Original processing notes: Counted up in a later analysis, unique TCR beta chains came to 65 million to 80 million, with about 10 million shared. The repertoire was sequenced with immunoSEQ multiplex PCR; TCRdb's copy has only in-frame clones and lacks some. The V and J calls and clone size are taken from that table; D and trimming were inferred from the DNA. The repertoire holds about 140,000 clones, 79% seen once, with about 0.97% in the top ten. The CDR3 loop spans 15 amino acids. V shed 6 bases, J shed 9 bases, and the junction held 10 bases outside the gene matches. CDR1 KGHSH and CDR2 LQKENI come from the germline V gene. As regards this clone: Its antigen is as yet unknown.

The sequencing input was PBMCs. The receptor was derived from a man younger than 30 in good health and CMV-seronegative. The chain uses TRBV18 and TRBJ1-6; 8 bases map to TRBD1. In DNA, the CDR3 is TGTGCCAGCTCTCTACAGGGGGTAGGGGGTTCACCCCTCCACTTT. Protein: CASSLQGVGGSPLHF.